Following are 9 T cell receptor beta chains from one sample sequenced in a study of technical replicates of blood from a handful of donors. Repertoires were generated with immunoSEQ multiplex PCR, while TCRdb's copy carries only in-frame clones and drops some. Here the sample spans 70,000 to 95,000 clones, around 92% being singletons. What was sequenced was T cells isolated from PBMCs. Source of these receptors: a human donor in good health. Some clones in this sample may be carry-over from other donors' samples.

The chain employs TRBV30 and TRBJ1-5; D uncertain. This CDR3 has 15 amino acids. Trimming removed 2 bases at V and 1 base at J, with 12 bases between. Germline CDR1 and CDR2: GTSNPN and SVGIG (reference sequence). The CDR3 sequence is CAWSTGLGSNQPQHF. The CDR3 DNA sequence: TGTGCCTGGAGTACTGGACTAGGAAGCAATCAGCCCCAGCATTTT. The variable domain in full, completed from reference TRBV30 and TRBJ1-5, reads SQTIHQWPATLVQPVGSPLSLECTVEGTSNPNLYWYRQAAGRGLQLLFYSVGIGQISSEVPQNLSASRPQDRQFILSSKKLLLSDSGFYLCAWSTGLGSNQPQHFGDGTRLSIL.

The genes are TRBV7-6 and TRBJ2-2; D is perhaps TRBD1 (6 bases). The CDR3 is 12 residues long. With 5 bases removed from V and 7 bases from J, the gap between germline ends came to 8 bases. Looked up from germline, CDR1 is SGHVS and CDR2 is FNYEAQ. CDR3 sequence (DNA): TGTGCCAGCAGCGTCAGGGGCGGGGAGCTGTTTTTT. This sequence encodes CASSVRGGELFF.

This clone was seen a few times. The CDR3: CATSASHSQGGTEAFF. CDR3 in DNA: TGTGCCACCAGCGCCTCACACTCTCAGGGGGGAACTGAAGCTTTCTTT. J is TRBJ1-1 and V is TRBV15; 7 bases match TRBD1. CDR1 is LNHNV, CDR2 YYDKDF, per germline (reference sequence). This CDR3 is built from 16 residues. With V trimmed by 5 bases and J by 5 bases, 14 bases remained unmatched.

This chain uses TRBV4-1 with TRBJ1-2, with no clear D. Trimming cost V 1 base and J 8 bases, with 8 bases left between them. CDR3 length equals 12 residues. CDR1 is MGHRA and CDR2 is YSYEKL in the germline V gene. This CDR3 reads CASSQVSYGYTF. The CDR3 nucleotides are TGCGCCAGCAGCCAAGTCAGTTACGGCTACACCTTC.

The chain has TRBV2 and TRBJ2-3; D gene unclear. V shed 1 base and J shed 7 bases, with 6 bases lying between them. Germline V CDR1 and CDR2: SNHLY, FYNNEI. This CDR3 is 12 amino acids long. The CDR3 region is CASSEEANTQYF. The CDR3 DNA follows: TGTGCCAGCAGTGAAGAAGCAAATACGCAGTATTTT. The complete variable domain, with remaining parts taken from reference TRBV2 and TRBJ2-3, reads EPEVTQTPSHQVTQMGQEVILRCVPISNHLYFYWYRQILGQKVEFLVSFYNNEISEKSEIFDDQFSVERPDGSNFTLKIRSTKLEDSAMYFCASSEEANTQYFGPGTRLTVL.

The chain combines TRBV7-2 with TRBJ2-2; D remains ambiguous. This CDR3 spans 14 amino acids. V shed 5 bases and J shed 8 bases, with 15 bases lying between them. Germline V lookup: CDR1 SGHTA, CDR2 FQGNSA. The CDR3 nucleotides read TGTGCCAGCAGCCCAGGCCTCAAACCTGGGGAGCTGTTTTTT. Translated: CASSPGLKPGELFF.

The chain has TRBV5-1 and TRBJ2-7; D is ambiguous. This CDR3 contains 12 residues. Germline V gene data show CDR1 as SGHRS and CDR2 as YFSETQ. V was trimmed by 3 bases and J by 4 bases, leaving 8 bases between them. The CDR3 region is CASSSERYEQYF. The CDR3 DNA reads TGCGCCAGCAGCTCGGAGAGGTACGAGCAGTACTTC.

V is TRBV4-1 and J is TRBJ2-5; D might be TRBD2 (5 bases). The V and J ends lost 1 base and 4 bases respectively, with 10 bases between them. The CDR3 runs 14 residues. Germline V CDR1 and CDR2: MGHRA, YSYEKL. CDR3 sequence: CASSQGAGRETQYF. The CDR3 DNA reads TGCGCCAGCAGCCAAGGGGCTGGGAGAGAGACCCAGTACTTC.

This chain joins TRBV6-1 and TRBJ2-3, with D perhaps matching TRBD2 (5 bases). Germline V CDR1 and CDR2: MNHNS, SASEGT. V lost 2 bases to trimming and J lost 0 bases, with 9 bases between them. The CDR3 is 15 amino acids. CDR3 sequence: CASSESGTSTDTQYF. Written as DNA, the CDR3 is TGTGCCAGCAGTGAAAGCGGAACTAGCACAGATACGCAGTATTTT.